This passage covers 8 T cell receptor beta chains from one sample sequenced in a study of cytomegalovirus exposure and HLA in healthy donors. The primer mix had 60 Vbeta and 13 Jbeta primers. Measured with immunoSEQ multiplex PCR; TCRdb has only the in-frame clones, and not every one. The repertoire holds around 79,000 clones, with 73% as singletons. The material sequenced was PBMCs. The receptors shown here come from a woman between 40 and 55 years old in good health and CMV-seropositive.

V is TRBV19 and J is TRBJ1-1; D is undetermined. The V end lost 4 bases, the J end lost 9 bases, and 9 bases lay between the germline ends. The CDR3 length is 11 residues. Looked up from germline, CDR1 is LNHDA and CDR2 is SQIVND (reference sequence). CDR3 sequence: CASSNLGQAFF. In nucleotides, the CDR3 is TGTGCCAGTAGTAATTTGGGCCAAGCTTTCTTT.

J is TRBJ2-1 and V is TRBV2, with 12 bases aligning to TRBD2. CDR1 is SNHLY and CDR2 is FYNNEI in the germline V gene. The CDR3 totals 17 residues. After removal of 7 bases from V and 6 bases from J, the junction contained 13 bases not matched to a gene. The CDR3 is CASTLTSGSLLANEQFF. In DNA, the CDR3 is TGTGCCAGCACCCTGACTAGCGGGAGTCTCCTGGCCAATGAGCAGTTCTTC.

CDR3 protein: CASGTSGSSRSYNEQFF. CDR3 DNA: TGTGCCAGTGGGACTAGCGGGAGTAGTCGATCCTACAATGAGCAGTTCTTC. The chain is built from TRBV10-3 and TRBJ2-1, with TRBD2 matching over 14 bases. The V and J ends lost 10 bases and 1 base, in that order; junction bases with no gene match: 9. Germline V gene lookup returns CDR1 ENHRY and CDR2 SYGVKD. The CDR3 contains 17 residues.

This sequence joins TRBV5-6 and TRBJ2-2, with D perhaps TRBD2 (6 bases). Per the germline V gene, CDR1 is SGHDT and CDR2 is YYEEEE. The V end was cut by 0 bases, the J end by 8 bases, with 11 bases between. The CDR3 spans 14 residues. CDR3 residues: CASSLAGVAGELFF. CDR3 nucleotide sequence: TGTGCCAGCAGCTTGGCGGGGGTGGCGGGGGAGCTGTTTTTT. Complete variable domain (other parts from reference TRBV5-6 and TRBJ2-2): DAGVTQSPTHLIKTRGQQVTLRCSPKSGHDTVSWYQQALGQGPQFIFQYYEEEERQRGNFPDRFSGHQFPNYSSELNVNALLLGDSALYLCASSLAGVAGELFFGEGSRLTVL.

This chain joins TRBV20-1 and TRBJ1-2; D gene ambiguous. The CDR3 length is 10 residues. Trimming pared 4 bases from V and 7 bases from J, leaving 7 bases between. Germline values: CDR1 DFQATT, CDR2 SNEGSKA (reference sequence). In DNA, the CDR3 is TGCAGTGCTACAGGAGGTGGCTACACCTTC. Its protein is CSATGGGYTF.

The CDR3 spells CASSQDRNRDRGAGELFF. In DNA, the CDR3 is TGTGCCAGCAGCCAGGATCGGAATCGGGACAGGGGCGCCGGGGAGCTGTTTTTT. This rearrangement joins TRBV14 to TRBJ2-2; TRBD1 matches 10 bases. The CDR3 is 18 amino acids. V dropped 3 bases and J dropped 6; count of bases not matched to a gene: 13. CDR1 and CDR2 (germline): SGHDN, FVKESK.

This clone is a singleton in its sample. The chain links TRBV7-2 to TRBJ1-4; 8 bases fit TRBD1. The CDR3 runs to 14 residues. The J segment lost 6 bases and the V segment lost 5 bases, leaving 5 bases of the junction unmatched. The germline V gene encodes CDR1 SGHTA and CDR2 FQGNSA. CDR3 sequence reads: CASSKETGDEKLFF. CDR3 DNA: TGTGCCAGCAGCAAAGAGACAGGGGATGAAAAACTGTTTTTT. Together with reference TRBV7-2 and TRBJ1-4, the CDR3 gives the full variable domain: GAGVSQSPSNKVTEKGKDVELRCDPISGHTALYWYRQSLGQGLEFLIYFQGNSAPDKSGLPSDRFSAERTGGSVSTLTIQRTQQEDSAVYLCASSKETGDEKLFFGSGTQLSVL.

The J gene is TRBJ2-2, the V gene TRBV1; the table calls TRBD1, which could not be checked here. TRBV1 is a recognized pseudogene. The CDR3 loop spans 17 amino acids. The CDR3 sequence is CTSSHAPGQGKTGELFF. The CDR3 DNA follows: TGCACCAGCAGCCACGCTCCGGGACAGGGGAAGACCGGGGAGCTGTTTTTT.